This T cell receptor beta chain was identified during a study of T cell repertoires in cytomegalovirus infection. Study-wide context: It was the public TCR beta signatures that indicated both CMV infection and matching HLA type. Findings of the study overall: The ex vivo response was dominated by HLA-C-restricted CMV-specific TCR beta clonotypes. The cumulative frequency of public TCR beta families identified carriers of CMV plus the relevant HLA.

MiXCR was run by TCRdb on the reads, yielding one entry per CDR3 protein. Of some 600,000 distinct CDR3 sequences listed, about 24% were seen once; the top ten hold roughly 8%. The germline V gene encodes CDR1 SGHTA and CDR2 FQGNSA. V lost 6 bases to trimming and J lost 3 bases, with 14 bases between them. The CDR3 has 14 amino acids. This clonotype was recorded at least ten times. Its antigen is unidentified. The source of this sequence is a human donor in good health (CMV status not recorded). Some clones in this sample may be carry-over from other donors' samples. This chain connects TRBV7-2 to TRBJ2-5; possibly TRBD1 for D (6 bases). Sequenced material: CD8+ T cells from PBMCs. The CDR3 here is CASRDRDNEETQYF. The CDR3 DNA reads as TGTGCCAGCAGGGACCGGGACAACGAAGAGACCCAGTACTTC.